This T cell receptor (beta chain) was identified in a study of cytomegalovirus exposure and HLA in healthy donors. Study findings and constraints: A missense variant in DCLRE1C was later tied to TCR beta V- and J-gene trimming. The study put 150 to 200 TCR beta chains on its list as cytomegalovirus-associated.

The PCR employed 60 Vbeta primers together with 13 Jbeta primers. The assay was immunoSEQ multiplex PCR, and TCRdb's table has in-frame clones only and misses some. Its clone listing holds about 140,000 clones. On this clone: Its antigen is unidentified.

The CDR3 length is 13 residues. Germline V gene data show CDR1 as MNHNS and CDR2 as SASEGT. The ends lost 9 bases at V and 4 bases at J; junction bases unmatched: 6. The chain has TRBV6-1 and TRBJ1-2, with TRBD1 matching 9 bases. The sequence was obtained from a man aged 35-49 years in good health and CMV-seronegative. The material sequenced was PBMCs. This chain's CDR3 is CASETGGGYGYTF. In nucleotides, the CDR3 is TGTGCCAGTGAGACAGGGGGGGGCTATGGCTACACCTTC.